Below are 15 T cell receptor beta chains sequenced from a single sample in a study of cytomegalovirus exposure and HLA in healthy donors. Both 60 Vbeta primers and 13 Jbeta primers went into the PCR. Generated by immunoSEQ multiplex PCR, the TCRdb table keeps only in-frame clones and is missing some. The repertoire has 120,000 or so clones, approximately 74% of them found once; the top ten carry 11%. Material for sequencing was PBMCs. All receptors come from a woman aged 45-65 years in good health and CMV-seropositive.

The chain uses TRBV12-5 and TRBJ1-1, with D tentatively TRBD1 (6 bases). The CDR3 is 14 amino acids. Germline V gives CDR1 LGHNT, CDR2 FRNRAP. The V end lost 5 bases, the J end lost 6 bases, and 16 bases lay between the germline ends. This CDR3 is CASGPTHRAAEAFF. For the CDR3, the DNA is TGTGCTAGTGGTCCTACGCACAGGGCGGCTGAAGCTTTCTTT.

The chain uses TRBV5-4 and TRBJ1-3; D unresolved. CDR1 and CDR2 (germline): SGHNT, YYREEE (reference sequence). The germline V and J ends were trimmed by 1 base and 0 bases, with 5 bases remaining between them. This CDR3 is 14 amino acids long. This CDR3 is CASSLPDSGNTIYF. In nucleotides, the CDR3 is TGTGCCAGCAGCTTGCCAGACTCTGGAAACACCATATATTTT.

The chain couples TRBV6-5 to TRBJ2-6; D uncertain. Germline loops: CDR1 MNHEY, CDR2 SVGAGI. V was cut by 2 bases and J by 4 bases, with 12 bases left in between. This CDR3 comprises 16 residues. CDR3 sequence: CASSYLWSSGANVLTF. The CDR3 nucleotides are TGTGCCAGCAGTTACCTCTGGAGTTCCGGGGCCAACGTCCTGACTTTC.

Notes on this clone: One end of the junction varies from germline; a read error may be responsible. The chain links TRBV7-9 to TRBJ2-7; 10 bases line up with TRBD2. The CDR3 extends over 15 amino acids. Per the germline V gene, CDR1 is SEHNR and CDR2 is FQNEAQ (reference sequence). The CDR3 is CSSSLAASGSHEQYF. The CDR3 DNA follows: TGTTCCAGCAGCTTAGCGGCTAGCGGGAGCCACGAGCAGTACTTC.

The V gene is TRBV4-1, the J gene TRBJ1-1; tentatively, D is TRBD1 (5 bases). Trimming shortened V by 0 bases and J by 4 bases, and 15 bases separated the two germline ends. This CDR3 has 16 amino acids. Germline CDR1 MGHRA, CDR2 YSYEKL. CDR3 loop: CASSQDHGGSATEAFF. The CDR3 region has the DNA TGCGCCAGCAGCCAAGATCATGGGGGGAGTGCCACTGAAGCTTTCTTT.

The chain employs TRBV4-2 and TRBJ1-1, with TRBD1 matching 7 bases. With 4 bases clipped from V and 0 bases from J, the junction kept 5 bases outside the gene matches. The CDR3 length is 15 residues. Germline CDR1 and CDR2: LGHNA and YNFKEQ. Here the CDR3 reads CASSLAGTVNTEAFF. The CDR3, as DNA: TGTGCCAGCAGCCTTGCCGGGACAGTGAACACTGAAGCTTTCTTT.

The chain combines TRBV10-3 with TRBJ1-3; D is perhaps TRBD1 (5 bases). Germline values: CDR1 ENHRY, CDR2 SYGVKD. This CDR3 contains 15 residues. Trimming took 3 bases from V and 0 from J, leaving 9 bases between them. The DNA for the CDR3 is TGTGCCATCAGTGACGGAGACAGCTCTGGAAACACCATATATTTT. It is translated as CAISDGDSSGNTIYF.

The chain has TRBV1 and TRBJ2-2; the listed D gene, TRBD2, was not tested against the DNA. TRBV1 is flagged as a pseudogene. This CDR3 spans 14 amino acids. Written as DNA, the CDR3 is TGCACCAGCAATTTTTCGGGGAACACCGGGGAGCTGTTTTTT. Protein sequence: CTSNFSGNTGELFF.

In DNA form, the CDR3 reads TGTGCCAGCAGCCCGGACAGGTTAACCACAGATACGCAGTATTTT. Translating it yields CASSPDRLTTDTQYF. This sequence joins TRBV7-9 and TRBJ2-3; TRBD1 aligns across 7 bases. The V segment lost 5 bases and the J segment 2 bases; nucleotides outside the gene matches: 7. The CDR3 runs to 15 residues. Germline V gene sequence: CDR1 SEHNR, CDR2 FQNEAQ (reference sequence).

V gene TRBV28 combines with J gene TRBJ2-7, with a weak D call TRBD2 (5 bases). The germline CDR1 and CDR2 sequences are MDHEN and SYDVKM. CDR3 length: 13 residues. The germline V and J ends were trimmed by 6 bases and 6 bases, with 15 bases remaining between them. The DNA of the CDR3 is TGTGCCAGCAGGTTTAACCAAGAGGGCGAGCAGTACTTC. It specifies CASRFNQEGEQYF.

This clone was counted between two and nine times. The CDR3 spells CASSQDPGTGDGEQYF. CDR3 in DNA: TGCGCCAGCAGCCAAGACCCCGGGACAGGGGACGGCGAGCAGTACTTC. The chain couples TRBV4-1 to TRBJ2-7, with 10 bases lining up with TRBD1. The CDR3 is made up of 16 amino acids. The junction had 8 bases not matched to a gene; V was cut back by 0 bases and J by 6 bases. Germline CDR1 and CDR2: MGHRA and YSYEKL.

The chain couples TRBV6-6 to TRBJ1-2, with no clear D. The CDR3 runs 16 residues. From germline, CDR1 is MNHNY and CDR2 SVGAGI (reference sequence). V was pared by 2 bases and J by 0 bases, with 13 bases between. CDR3 region: CASSYRLRSTNYGYTF. The CDR3 DNA reads as TGTGCCAGCAGTTACCGACTGAGGAGTACTAACTATGGCTACACCTTC.

The CDR3 DNA sequence: TGTGCCAGCAGCGTAGCCCTTAGCGGGGGGGAAGATACGCAGTATTTT. Its translation is CASSVALSGGEDTQYF. The V gene is TRBV9, the J gene TRBJ2-3; 11 bases agree with TRBD2. The germline gives CDR1 SGDLS, CDR2 YYNGEE. Losses at the gene ends were 0 bases for V and 5 bases for J; bases not matched to a gene: 5. The CDR3 is 16 residues long.

V and J are TRBV19 and TRBJ2-3, with 9 nucleotides matching TRBD2. This CDR3 is 15 amino acids long. The ends lost 7 bases at V and 0 bases at J; junction bases unmatched: 5. Germline lookup yields CDR1 LNHDA and CDR2 SQIVND (reference sequence). CDR3 in DNA: TGTGCCAGTACTACCGGACTAGCGAGCACAGATACGCAGTATTTT. It translates to CASTTGLASTDTQYF.

The rearrangement links TRBV29-1 to TRBJ2-1, with a tentative D call TRBD1 (5 bases). CDR1 is SQVTM, CDR2 ANQGSEA, per germline. V was clipped by 7 bases and J by 5 bases, with 15 bases between them. The CDR3 length is 13 residues. CDR3 residues: CSASSDTNNEQFF. CDR3 DNA sequence: TGCAGCGCCTCATCGGACACAAACAATGAGCAGTTCTTC.